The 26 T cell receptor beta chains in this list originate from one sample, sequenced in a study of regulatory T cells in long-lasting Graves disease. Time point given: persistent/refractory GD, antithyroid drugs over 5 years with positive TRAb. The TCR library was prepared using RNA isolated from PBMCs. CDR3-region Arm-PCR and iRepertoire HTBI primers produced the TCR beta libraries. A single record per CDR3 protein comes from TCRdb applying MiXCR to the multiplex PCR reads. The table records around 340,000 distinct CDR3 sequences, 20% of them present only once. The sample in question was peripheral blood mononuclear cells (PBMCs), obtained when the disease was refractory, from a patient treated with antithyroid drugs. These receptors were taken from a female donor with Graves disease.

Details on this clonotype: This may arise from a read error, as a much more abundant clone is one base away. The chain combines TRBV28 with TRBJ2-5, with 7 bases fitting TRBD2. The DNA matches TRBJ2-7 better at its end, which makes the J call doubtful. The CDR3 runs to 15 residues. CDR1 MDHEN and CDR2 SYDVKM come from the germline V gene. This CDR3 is CASSLSWGGSYEQYF. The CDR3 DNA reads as TGTGCCAGCAGTTTATCGTGGGGGGGCTCCTACGAGCAGTACTTC.

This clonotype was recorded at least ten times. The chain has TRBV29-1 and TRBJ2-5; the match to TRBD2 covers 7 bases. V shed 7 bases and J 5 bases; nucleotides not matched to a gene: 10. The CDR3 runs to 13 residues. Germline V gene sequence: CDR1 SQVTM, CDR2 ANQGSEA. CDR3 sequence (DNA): TGCAGCGCCGACCGTTCTAGCGGCGAGACCCAGTACTTC. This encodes CSADRSSGETQYF.

CDR3 nucleotides: TGTGCCAGCAGCTTAGAATTGGGTAGTGTTAATGAAAAACTGTTTTTT. It is translated as CASSLELGSVNEKLFF. The chain is built from TRBV7-2 and TRBJ1-4, with D hard to call. CDR3 size: 16 residues. Germline values: CDR1 SGHTA, CDR2 FQGNSA. The V end was cut by 1 base, the J end by 4 bases, with 13 bases between.

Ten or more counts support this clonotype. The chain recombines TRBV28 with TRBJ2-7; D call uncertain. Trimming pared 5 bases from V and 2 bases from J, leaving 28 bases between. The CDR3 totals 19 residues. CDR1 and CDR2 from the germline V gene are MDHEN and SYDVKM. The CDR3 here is CASSGLRYSDQIPPYEQYF. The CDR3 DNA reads TGTGCCAGCAGTGGTTTGCGGTATTCGGACCAAATACCTCCCTACGAGCAGTACTTC.

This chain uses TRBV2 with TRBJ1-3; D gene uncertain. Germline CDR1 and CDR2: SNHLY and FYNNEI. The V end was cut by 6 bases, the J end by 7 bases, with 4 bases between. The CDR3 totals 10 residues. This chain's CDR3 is CASRENTIYF. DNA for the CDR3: TGTGCCAGCAGGGAGAACACCATATATTTT.

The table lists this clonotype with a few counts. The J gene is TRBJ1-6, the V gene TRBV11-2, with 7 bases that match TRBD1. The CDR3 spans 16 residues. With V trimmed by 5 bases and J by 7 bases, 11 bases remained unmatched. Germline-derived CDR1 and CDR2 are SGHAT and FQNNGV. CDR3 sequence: CASSLLTGPRNSPLHF. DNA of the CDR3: TGTGCCAGCAGCCTCTTGACAGGGCCGCGGAATTCACCCCTCCACTTT.

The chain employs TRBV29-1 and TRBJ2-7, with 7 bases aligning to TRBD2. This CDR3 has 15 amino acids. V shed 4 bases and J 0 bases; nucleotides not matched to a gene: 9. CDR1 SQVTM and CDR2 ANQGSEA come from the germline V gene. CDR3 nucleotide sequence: TGCAGCGTTGTGTCCGGACTAGGGAGCTCCTACGAGCAGTACTTC. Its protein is CSVVSGLGSSYEQYF.

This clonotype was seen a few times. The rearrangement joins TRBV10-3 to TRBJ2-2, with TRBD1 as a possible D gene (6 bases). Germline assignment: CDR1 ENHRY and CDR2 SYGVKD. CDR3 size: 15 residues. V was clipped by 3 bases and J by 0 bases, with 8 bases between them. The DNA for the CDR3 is TGTGCCATCAGTGATCAGGGGCCGAACACCGGGGAGCTGTTTTTT. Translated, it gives CAISDQGPNTGELFF.

CDR3 nucleotide sequence: TGCAGTGCTAGAGCGGACAGTTCTAGAGGCTACGAGCAGTACTTC. Translation: CSARADSSRGYEQYF. The V gene is TRBV20-1, the J gene TRBJ2-7; tentatively, D is TRBD1 (6 bases). Germline assignment: CDR1 DFQATT and CDR2 SNEGSKA (reference sequence). This CDR3 spans 15 amino acids. V lost 1 base to trimming and J lost 3 bases, with 16 bases between them.

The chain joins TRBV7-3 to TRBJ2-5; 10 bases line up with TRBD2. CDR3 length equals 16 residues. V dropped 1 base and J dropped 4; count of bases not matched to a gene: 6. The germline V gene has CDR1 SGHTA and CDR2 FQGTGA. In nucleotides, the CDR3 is TGTGCCAGCAGCTTAAGTGGGGCTAGCGGGAGAGAGACCCAGTACTTC. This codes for CASSLSGASGRETQYF.

CDR3 DNA sequence: TGCAGTGCTAGAAAGGCGGGACGGAACACCGGGGAGCTGTTTTTT. Encoded protein: CSARKAGRNTGELFF. The chain employs TRBV20-1 and TRBJ2-2, with a weak D call TRBD2 (6 bases). V lost 2 bases and J 1 base, leaving 11 bases between the germline ends. CDR1 is DFQATT, CDR2 SNEGSKA, per germline (reference sequence). The CDR3 sequence is 15 residues long.

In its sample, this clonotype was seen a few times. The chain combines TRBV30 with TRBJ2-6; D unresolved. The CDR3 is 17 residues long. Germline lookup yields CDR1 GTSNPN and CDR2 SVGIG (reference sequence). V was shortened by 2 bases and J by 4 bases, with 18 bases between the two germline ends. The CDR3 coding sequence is TGTGCCTGGAGTCGTGGACCCACCCGGGCGGGGGCCAACGTCCTGACTTTC. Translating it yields CAWSRGPTRAGANVLTF.

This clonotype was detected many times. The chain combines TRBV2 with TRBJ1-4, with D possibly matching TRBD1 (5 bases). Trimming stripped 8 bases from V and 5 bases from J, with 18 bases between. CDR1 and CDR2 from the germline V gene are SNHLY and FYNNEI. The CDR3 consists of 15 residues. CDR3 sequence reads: CASGGGGTENEKLFF. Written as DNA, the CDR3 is TGTGCCAGCGGTGGGGGGGGGACGGAGAATGAAAAACTGTTTTTT.

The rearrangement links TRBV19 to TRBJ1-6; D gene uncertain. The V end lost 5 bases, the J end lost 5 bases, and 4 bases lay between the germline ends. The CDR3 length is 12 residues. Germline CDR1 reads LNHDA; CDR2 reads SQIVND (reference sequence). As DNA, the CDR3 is TGTGCCAGTAGTCTCCATAATTCACCCCTCCACTTT. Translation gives CASSLHNSPLHF.

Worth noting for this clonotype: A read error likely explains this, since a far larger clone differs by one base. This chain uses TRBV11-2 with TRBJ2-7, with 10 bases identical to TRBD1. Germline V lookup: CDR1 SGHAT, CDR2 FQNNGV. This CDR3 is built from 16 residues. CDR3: CGSSRSGTGESYEQYF. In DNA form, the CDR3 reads TGTGGCAGCAGCCGATCCGGGACAGGGGAATCCTACGAGCAGTACTTC.

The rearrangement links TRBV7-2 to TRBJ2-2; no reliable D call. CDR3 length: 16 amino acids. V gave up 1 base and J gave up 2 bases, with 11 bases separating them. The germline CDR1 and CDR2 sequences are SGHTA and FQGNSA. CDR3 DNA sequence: TGTGCCAGCAGCTTAGTTTTGGTTGTCAACACCGGGGAGCTGTTTTTT. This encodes CASSLVLVVNTGELFF.

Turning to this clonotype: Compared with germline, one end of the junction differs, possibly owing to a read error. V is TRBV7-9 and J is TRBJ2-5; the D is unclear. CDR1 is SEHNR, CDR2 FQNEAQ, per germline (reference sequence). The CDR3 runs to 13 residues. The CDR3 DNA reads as TGTGCCGGCAGCTTACGGCTACAAGAGACCCAGCACTTC. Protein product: CAGSLRLQETQHF.

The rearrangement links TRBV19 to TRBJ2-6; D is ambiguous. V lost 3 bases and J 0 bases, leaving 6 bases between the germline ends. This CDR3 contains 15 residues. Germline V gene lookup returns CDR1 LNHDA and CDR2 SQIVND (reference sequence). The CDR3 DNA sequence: TGTGCCAGTAGTATGACGGCCTCTGGGGCCAACGTCCTGACTTTC. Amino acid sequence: CASSMTASGANVLTF.

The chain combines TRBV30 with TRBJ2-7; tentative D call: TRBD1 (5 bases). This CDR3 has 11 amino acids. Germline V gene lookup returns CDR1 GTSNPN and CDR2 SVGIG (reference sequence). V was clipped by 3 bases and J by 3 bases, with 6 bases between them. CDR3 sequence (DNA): TGTGCCTGGAGCGACAGCTACGAGCAGTACTTC. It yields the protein CAWSDSYEQYF. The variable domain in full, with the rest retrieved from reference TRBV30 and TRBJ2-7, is SQTIHQWPATLVQPVGSPLSLECTVEGTSNPNLYWYRQAAGRGLQLLFYSVGIGQISSEVPQNLSASRPQDRQFILSSKKLLLSDSGFYLCAWSDSYEQYFGPGTRLTVT.

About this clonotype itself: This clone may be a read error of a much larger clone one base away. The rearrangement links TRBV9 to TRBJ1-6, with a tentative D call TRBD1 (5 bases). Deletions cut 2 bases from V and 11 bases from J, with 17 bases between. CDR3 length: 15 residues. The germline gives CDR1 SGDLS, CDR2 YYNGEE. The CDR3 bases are TGTGCCAGCAGCGTCTCGACAGACGGAGTTCCACCCCTCCACTTT. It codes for CASSVSTDGVPPLHF.

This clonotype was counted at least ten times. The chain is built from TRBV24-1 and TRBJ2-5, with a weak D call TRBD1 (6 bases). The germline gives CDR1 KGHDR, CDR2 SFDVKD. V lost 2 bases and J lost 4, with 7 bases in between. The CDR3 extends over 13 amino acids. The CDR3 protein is CATSDSGVETQYF. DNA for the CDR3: TGTGCCACCAGTGATTCAGGGGTAGAGACCCAGTACTTC.

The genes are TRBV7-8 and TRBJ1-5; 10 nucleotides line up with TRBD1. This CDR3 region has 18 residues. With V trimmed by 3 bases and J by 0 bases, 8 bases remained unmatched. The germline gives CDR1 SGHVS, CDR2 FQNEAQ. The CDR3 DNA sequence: TGTGCCAGCAGCTTTGCCTCCGGGACAGGGGTTAGCAATCAGCCCCAGCATTTT. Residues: CASSFASGTGVSNQPQHF.

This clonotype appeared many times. In DNA, the CDR3 is TGTGCCAGCAGTACAGGGAGGCCGGTGAAGGAAGCTTTCTTT. This codes for CASSTGRPVKEAFF. The chain recombines TRBV2 with TRBJ1-1; possible D gene TRBD1, 6 bases. V dropped 5 bases and J dropped 8 bases, with 18 bases sitting between them. Per the germline V gene, CDR1 is SNHLY and CDR2 is FYNNEI. The CDR3 spans 14 residues.

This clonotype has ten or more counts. CDR3 protein: CASSLAQFGEKLFF. In nucleotides, the CDR3 is TGTGCCAGCAGTTTAGCACAGTTCGGTGAAAAACTGTTTTTT. The chain couples TRBV12-3 or TRBV12-4 to TRBJ1-4; no reliable D call. V lost 0 bases and J 7 bases, leaving 9 bases between the germline ends. The length of the CDR3 is 14 residues.

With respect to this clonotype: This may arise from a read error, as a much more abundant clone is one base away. CDR3 sequence reads: CAGSPPSGGSEKLFF. CDR3 sequence (DNA): TGTGCCGGCAGCCCCCCCTCCGGAGGAAGCGAAAAACTGTTTTTT. V and J are TRBV12-3 or TRBV12-4 and TRBJ1-4; unclear D gene. The CDR3 is 15 residues long.

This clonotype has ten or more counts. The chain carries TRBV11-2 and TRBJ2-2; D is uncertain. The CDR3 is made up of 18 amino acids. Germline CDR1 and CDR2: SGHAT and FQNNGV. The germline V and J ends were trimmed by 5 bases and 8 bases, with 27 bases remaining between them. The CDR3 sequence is CASSTLRKRPTETGELFF. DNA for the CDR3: TGTGCCAGCAGCACACTACGCAAACGACCCACCGAAACGGGGGAGCTGTTTTTT.